These 26 T cell receptor beta chains share one sample of origin, sequenced in a study of Graves' ophthalmopathy and Graves' hyperthyroidism. TCR beta CDR3 amplification used RNA transcripts. The workflow started with a first-round RT-PCR run with HTBI primers and then moved on to a second-round multiplex PCR. TCRdb used MiXCR to reprocess the multiplex PCR reads, holding one entry per CDR3 protein. The table lists 500,000 to 700,000 distinct CDR3 sequences, 20% to 25% of them singletons, with approximately 7% in the top ten. Sequencing used peripheral blood. These receptors all come from a woman under 30 with stable Graves' hyperthyroidism. Some clones in this sample may be carry-over from other donors' samples.

This clonotype was detected many times. V usage is TRBV7-2 and J usage is TRBJ1-2, with D uncertain. V gave up 5 bases and J gave up 8 bases, with 9 bases separating them. Germline CDR1 is SGHTA and CDR2 is FQGNSA. The CDR3 spans 11 residues. CDR3 loop: CASSPLGGYTF. The DNA of the CDR3 is TGTGCCAGCAGCCCCTTGGGAGGCTACACCTTC.

The chain couples TRBV28 to TRBJ1-1; tentative D call: TRBD1 (5 bases). The CDR3 spans 14 residues. In germline, CDR1 is MDHEN, CDR2 SYDVKM. V gave up 2 bases and J gave up 5 bases, with 12 bases separating them. This chain's CDR3 is CASSLGGEATEAFF. The CDR3 nucleotides are TGTGCCAGCAGTTTAGGAGGGGAAGCAACTGAAGCTTTCTTT. The full variable domain, its missing parts supplied by reference TRBV28 and TRBJ1-1, is DVKVTQSSRYLVKRTGEKVFLECVQDMDHENMFWYRQDPGLGLRLIYFSYDVKMKEKGDIPEGYSVSREKKERFSLILESASTNQTSMYLCASSLGGEATEAFFGQGTRLTVV.

The gene calls are TRBV2 and TRBJ1-1; no reliable D call. V was trimmed by 8 bases and J by 2 bases, leaving 9 bases between them. Germline CDR1 reads SNHLY; CDR2 reads FYNNEI. This CDR3 contains 12 residues. The CDR3 sequence: CASGDTNTEAFF. The CDR3 nucleotides are TGTGCCAGCGGAGACACCAACACTGAAGCTTTCTTT.

About this clonotype: One end of the junction varies from germline; a read error may be responsible. V and J are TRBV3-1 and TRBJ1-3; 7 bases fit TRBD1. Per the germline V gene, CDR1 is LGHDT and CDR2 is YNNKEL (reference sequence). The CDR3 covers 15 residues. For the CDR3, the DNA is TGTGCCAGAAGCCAAGATGGGACAGCTGGAAACACCATATATTTT. This sequence encodes CARSQDGTAGNTIYF.

The chain combines TRBV28 with TRBJ2-7; weak D call: TRBD2 (5 bases). The germline V gene has CDR1 MDHEN and CDR2 SYDVKM. V was pared by 5 bases and J by 5 bases, with 13 bases between. This CDR3 is 13 amino acids long. As DNA, the CDR3 is TGTGCCAGCAGTAGGACCCCGGGGAACGAGCAGTACTTC. Translating it yields CASSRTPGNEQYF.

The genes are TRBV4-1 and TRBJ1-5; 7 nucleotides agree with TRBD1. The CDR3 length is 16 residues. V dropped 3 bases and J dropped 3; count of bases not matched to a gene: 8. Germline loops: CDR1 MGHRA, CDR2 YSYEKL. In nucleotides, the CDR3 is TGCGCCAGCAGCCACGGGGGCAGGGGGGACAATCAGCCCCAGCATTTT. Its translation: CASSHGGRGDNQPQHF.

This clonotype was found many times. The rearrangement links TRBV12-5 to TRBJ1-1, with D possibly being TRBD1 (5 bases). V was clipped by 8 bases and J by 4 bases, with 14 bases between them. The CDR3 is 13 amino acids. The germline V gene has CDR1 LGHNT and CDR2 FRNRAP. DNA of the CDR3: TGTGCTAGTCAGAGGACGGGGGGCACTGAAGCTTTCTTT. Translating gives CASQRTGGTEAFF. Filled out from reference TRBV12-5 and TRBJ1-1, the complete variable domain reads DARVTQTPRHKVTEMGQEVTMRCQPILGHNTVFWYRQTMMQGLELLAYFRNRAPLDDSGMPKDRFSAEMPDATLATLKIQPSEPRDSAVYFCASQRTGGTEAFFGQGTRLTVV.

The rearrangement uses TRBV11-1 and TRBJ1-1; D gene ambiguous. Trimming left V 2 bases short and J 4 bases short, with 17 bases between. The CDR3 length is 16 residues. Germline values: CDR1 SGHAT, CDR2 FQDESV (reference sequence). CDR3 sequence: CASSLYPTSSGTEAFF. The CDR3 bases are TGTGCCAGCAGCTTATACCCTACCTCATCTGGCACTGAAGCTTTCTTT.

The chain couples TRBV12-3 or TRBV12-4 to TRBJ1-2; D is unresolved. The CDR3 runs 16 residues. Trimming pared 3 bases from V and 4 bases from J, leaving 18 bases between. CDR3 sequence reads: CASSFINLRIIYGYTF. CDR3 in DNA: TGTGCCAGCAGTTTTATTAATCTTCGCATCATCTATGGCTACACCTTC.

This clonotype came up many times. The V gene is TRBV6-5, the J gene TRBJ2-7, with 10 bases matching TRBD1. Germline V gene data show CDR1 as MNHEY and CDR2 as SVGAGI. Losses at the gene ends were 0 bases for V and 7 bases for J; bases not matched to a gene: 3. This CDR3 is 14 amino acids long. CDR3 protein: CASSYSDRGEEQYF. DNA for the CDR3: TGTGCCAGCAGTTACTCGGACAGGGGGGAAGAGCAGTACTTC.

V gene TRBV12-3 or TRBV12-4 combines with J gene TRBJ2-7; D gene ambiguous. The CDR3 consists of 15 residues. Trimming took 3 bases from V and 0 from J, leaving 12 bases between them. The DNA of the CDR3 is TGTGCCAGCAGTTTTTCTCTGCTCAGCTCCTACGAGCAGTACTTC. Its protein is CASSFSLLSSYEQYF.

This clonotype was recorded many times. The V call is TRBV5-5, the J call TRBJ1-5; no firm D call. The CDR3 is made up of 13 amino acids. Trimming stripped 4 bases from V and 1 base from J, with 6 bases between. Germline lookup yields CDR1 SGHKS and CDR2 YYEKEE (reference sequence). The chain's CDR3 is CASSHDSNQPQHF. CDR3 coding DNA: TGTGCCAGCAGCCACGACAGCAATCAGCCCCAGCATTTT.

This clonotype has a count of ten or more. The V and J genes are TRBV12-3 or TRBV12-4 and TRBJ1-3; 7 nucleotides line up with TRBD1. The CDR3 extends over 15 amino acids. Trimming cost V 0 bases and J 5 bases; bases outside gene matches: 4. This chain's CDR3 is CASSLAQGGRNTIYF. In DNA form, the CDR3 reads TGTGCCAGCAGTTTAGCCCAGGGGGGGAGAAACACCATATATTTT.

Turning to this clonotype: This may stem from a read error, because a much larger clone lies one nucleotide away. CDR3 loop: CSAPRDTGGRACF. For the CDR3, the DNA is TGCAGTGCTCCCCGGGACACGGGTGGGAGGGCTTGCTTT. This rearrangement joins TRBV20-1 to TRBJ1-1; tentative D call: TRBD1 (6 bases). CDR3 length equals 13 residues. From germline, CDR1 is DFQATT and CDR2 SNEGSKA (reference sequence).

This clonotype was observed at least ten times. The V call is TRBV28, the J call TRBJ2-7, with 12 bases lining up with TRBD2. Looked up from germline, CDR1 is MDHEN and CDR2 is SYDVKM. Trimming cost V 8 bases and J 6 bases; bases outside gene matches: 17. The CDR3 length is 17 residues. CDR3 sequence (DNA): TGTGCCAGCTCACTCGGGCTAGCGGGAGGGCCTTCCCTCGAGCAGTACTTC. Translating gives CASSLGLAGGPSLEQYF.

This sequence joins TRBV5-4 and TRBJ2-7; D may be TRBD1 (6 bases). The CDR3 totals 14 residues. The germline V gene encodes CDR1 SGHNT and CDR2 YYREEE (reference sequence). V was pared by 4 bases and J by 0 bases, with 11 bases between. The DNA for the CDR3 is TGTGCCAGCAGCACCCGGGACACCTCCTACGAGCAGTACGTC. This gives the protein CASSTRDTSYEQYV.

Comment on this clonotype: This may arise from a read error, as a much more abundant clone is one base away. The chain links TRBV12-3 or TRBV12-4 to TRBJ2-5; perhaps D is TRBD1 or TRBD2 (5 bases each). With 6 bases removed from V and 1 base from J, the gap between germline ends came to 9 bases. The CDR3 runs 13 residues. The CDR3 here is CASRGDGQETQYF. The CDR3, as DNA: TGTGCCAGCAGGGGGGACGGCCAAGAGACCCAGTACTTC.

This clonotype was counted many times. The chain uses TRBV2 and TRBJ1-2; no clear D. The germline CDR1 and CDR2 sequences are SNHLY and FYNNEI. The CDR3 runs 14 residues. V lost 2 bases and J 8 bases, leaving 15 bases between the germline ends. The CDR3 DNA follows: TGTGCCAGCAGTGAAATCCCTCGGGCGGAAGGCTACACCTTC. It codes for CASSEIPRAEGYTF.

At least ten counts were recorded for this clonotype. V is TRBV7-3 and J is TRBJ1-2, with no clear D. Germline CDR1 SGHTA, CDR2 FQGTGA. The CDR3 sequence is 14 residues long. V gave up 2 bases and J gave up 2 bases, with 9 bases separating them. CDR3 coding DNA: TGTGCCAGCAGCTTAGCCCCGGGAAACTATGGCTACACCTTC. This gives the protein CASSLAPGNYGYTF.

The rearrangement joins TRBV19 to TRBJ2-2, with 8 bases matching TRBD2. V lost 4 bases to trimming and J lost 4 bases; unmatched junction nucleotides: 14. CDR3 length equals 18 residues. Germline CDR1 is LNHDA and CDR2 is SQIVND (reference sequence). The CDR3 bases are TGTGCCAGTAGTACCAGGGTACTAGCGGATACAGCCACCGGGGAGCTGTTTTTT. Translating gives CASSTRVLADTATGELFF.

The table lists this clonotype with many counts. The chain couples TRBV20-1 to TRBJ1-5, with a possible D match to TRBD1 (6 bases). The CDR3 consists of 14 residues. V was shortened by 6 bases and J by 2 bases, with 14 bases between the two germline ends. CDR1 and CDR2 (germline): DFQATT, SNEGSKA (reference sequence). CDR3 in DNA: TGCAGTGCACTCAGGGGCCGGGGCAATCAGCCCCAGCATTTT. Its protein is CSALRGRGNQPQHF.

This clonotype has at least ten counts. This chain joins TRBV2 and TRBJ2-7, with D perhaps TRBD2 (5 bases). Germline V CDR1 and CDR2: SNHLY, FYNNEI. V lost 7 bases and J 13 bases, leaving 23 bases between the germline ends. The CDR3 totals 13 residues. The CDR3 region is CASNNERAGLYYF. The CDR3, as DNA: TGTGCCAGCAATAACGAGAGGGCGGGTCTGTACTACTTC.

The rearrangement uses TRBV28 and TRBJ2-7; perhaps TRBD1 as D (6 bases). V gave up 3 bases and J gave up 5 bases, with 11 bases separating them. CDR3 length: 13 amino acids. Germline CDR1 MDHEN, CDR2 SYDVKM. The CDR3 spells CASSFGGSDEQYF. In DNA form, the CDR3 reads TGTGCCAGCAGTTTTGGGGGCTCTGACGAGCAGTACTTC. Filled out from reference TRBV28 and TRBJ2-7, the complete variable domain reads DVKVTQSSRYLVKRTGEKVFLECVQDMDHENMFWYRQDPGLGLRLIYFSYDVKMKEKGDIPEGYSVSREKKERFSLILESASTNQTSMYLCASSFGGSDEQYFGPGTRLTVT.

There are many counts of this clonotype. The chain combines TRBV29-1 with TRBJ1-5; unclear D gene. V shed 4 bases and J shed 4 bases, with 14 bases lying between them. The CDR3 is made up of 14 amino acids. The germline V gene has CDR1 SQVTM and CDR2 ANQGSEA. CDR3 sequence (DNA): TGCAGCGTTGGCCCAGGAAATAGTAATCAGCCCCAGCATTTT. Protein sequence: CSVGPGNSNQPQHF.

This clonotype was observed many times. The chain links TRBV10-3 to TRBJ2-7; TRBD1 agrees at 9 bases. The CDR3 is 13 amino acids. J lost 3 bases, V lost 10 bases, and 7 bases had no gene match. Germline V CDR1 and CDR2: ENHRY, SYGVKD. The CDR3 sequence: CASGQGNYYEQYF. The CDR3 DNA reads TGTGCCAGCGGACAGGGGAATTACTACGAGCAGTACTTC.

The V gene is TRBV18, the J gene TRBJ1-5; no clear D gene. CDR1 KGHSH and CDR2 LQKENI come from the germline V gene. This CDR3 contains 14 residues. V was clipped by 3 bases and J by 7 bases, with 13 bases between them. DNA for the CDR3: TGTGCCAGCTCACCGAAACCCGAACTCCAGCCCCAGCATTTT. Its protein product is CASSPKPELQPQHF. The full variable domain, completed using reference TRBV18 and TRBJ1-5, is NAGVMQNPRHLVRRRGQEARLRCSPMKGHSHVYWYRQLPEEGLKFMVYLQKENIIDESGMPKERFSAEFPKEGPSILRIQQVVRGDSAAYFCASSPKPELQPQHFGDGTRLSIL.